This T cell receptor beta chain was observed in a study of regulatory T cells in long-lasting Graves disease. Study conclusions and caveats: Sharing of public clonotypes was greater in persistent patients (approximately 2,700) than in new patients (fewer than 1,000).

Concerning this clonotype: Its matching antigen is unknown.

Arm-PCR with iRepertoire HTBI primers amplified the CDR3 regions for these TCR beta libraries. TCRdb passed the multiplex PCR reads through MiXCR, listing each CDR3 protein once. Of nearly 350,000 distinct CDR3 sequences in the sample, about 20% are singletons; the top ten hold just under 30%. This sample's time point: persistent/refractory GD, antithyroid drugs over 5 years with positive TRAb. From PBMCs, RNA was extracted and then used to make the TCR library. The origin of this receptor is a female donor with Graves disease. The input for sequencing was peripheral blood mononuclear cells (PBMCs), taken when the disease was refractory, from a patient treated with antithyroid drugs.

CDR3 nucleotides: TGTGCCAGTAGCCGCCGACAGGAACCCTGGGAGACCCAGTACTTC. It is translated as CASSRRQEPWETQYF. The chain joins TRBV19 to TRBJ2-5; D perhaps matches TRBD1 (6 bases). Trimming shortened V by 6 bases and J by 5 bases, and 19 bases separated the two germline ends. The germline gives CDR1 LNHDA, CDR2 SQIVND (reference sequence). The CDR3 contains 15 residues.